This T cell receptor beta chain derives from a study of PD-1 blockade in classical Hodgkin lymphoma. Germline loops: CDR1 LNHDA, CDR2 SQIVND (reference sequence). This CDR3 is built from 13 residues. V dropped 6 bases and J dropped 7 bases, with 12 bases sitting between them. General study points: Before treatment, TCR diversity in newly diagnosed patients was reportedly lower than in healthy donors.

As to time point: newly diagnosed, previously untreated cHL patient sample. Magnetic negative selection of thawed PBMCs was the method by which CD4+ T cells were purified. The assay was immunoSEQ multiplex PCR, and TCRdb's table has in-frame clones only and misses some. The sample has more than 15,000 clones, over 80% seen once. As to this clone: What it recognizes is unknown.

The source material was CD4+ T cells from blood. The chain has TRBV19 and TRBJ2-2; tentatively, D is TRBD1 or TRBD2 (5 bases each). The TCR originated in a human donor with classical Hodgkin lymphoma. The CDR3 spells CASSPAGGGELFF. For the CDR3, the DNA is TGTGCCAGTAGCCCCGCTGGGGGCGGGGAGCTGTTTTTT.